The 21 T cell receptor beta chains reported below all come from one sample, sequenced in a study of identical twins. MiXCR, applied by TCRdb to the 5' RACE reads, yields one record per CDR3 protein. Among some 630,000 distinct CDR3 sequences, roughly 6.6% were seen once, and the ten largest hold roughly 1.6%. The sample was also linked to a second study, of yellow fever vaccine responses in identical twins.

Source material: PBMCs. The receptors derive from a young woman in good health.

Remarks on this clonotype: A much larger clone sits a single nucleotide away, making a read error possible. V usage is TRBV20-1 and J usage is TRBJ2-3; TRBD1 is a possible D gene (6 bases). Near its end, the DNA agrees better with TRBJ1-5, so the J call may be wrong. The length of the CDR3 is 13 residues. Germline-derived CDR1 and CDR2 are DFQATT and SNEGSKA (reference sequence). CDR3 bases: TGCAGTGCTAGAGATCCACGGACAGATACGCAGCATTTT. Protein product: CSARDPRTDTQHF.

Only a few counts were recorded for this clonotype. The rearrangement links TRBV10-3 to TRBJ2-1; possibly TRBD2 for D (5 bases). Germline CDR1 is ENHRY and CDR2 is SYGVKD. This CDR3 comprises 14 residues. The V and J ends lost 2 bases and 8 bases respectively, with 13 bases between them. CDR3 in DNA: TGTGCCATCAGTGAGCTAGCCTGGATGGATGAGCAGTTCTTC. Translating gives CAISELAWMDEQFF.

This clonotype was detected ten times or more. The rearrangement uses TRBV2 and TRBJ2-7, with 10 bases identical to TRBD1. CDR3 size: 15 residues. Germline CDR1 is SNHLY and CDR2 is FYNNEI. V lost 5 bases, J lost 2 bases, and 6 bases stayed unmatched. CDR3 region: CASSFSGTGAYEQYF. In DNA, the CDR3 is TGTGCCAGCAGTTTTTCTGGGACAGGGGCCTACGAGCAGTACTTC.

This clonotype was seen many times. One junction end disagrees with the germline gene, perhaps due to a read error. This chain links TRBV6-5 with TRBJ1-4; D is perhaps TRBD1 (5 bases). CDR3 size: 13 residues. The germline gives CDR1 MNHEY, CDR2 SVGAGI. The CDR3 DNA sequence: TGTGCCAGCAGTTACTCTGACGGGGCCAGAGAAGTTTTT. Translated: CASSYSDGAREVF.

This clonotype showed up just a few times. This chain connects TRBV3-1 to TRBJ1-1; a possible D gene is TRBD1 (5 bases). Looked up from germline, CDR1 is LGHDT and CDR2 is YNNKEL (reference sequence). Between the trimmed V and J ends, which lost 0 bases and 1 base, there was a span of 18 bases. The CDR3 is made up of 18 amino acids. The CDR3, as DNA: TGTGCCAGCAGCCAAGACCAAGGAGAAGGGACGGGGAACACTGAAGCTTTCTTT. The encoded protein is CASSQDQGEGTGNTEAFF. Based on the CDR3 plus reference TRBV3-1 and TRBJ1-1, the full variable domain is DTAVSQTPKYLVTQMGNDKSIKCEQNLGHDTMYWYKQDSKKFLKIMFSYNNKELIINETVPNRFSPKSPDKAHLNLHINSLELGDSAVYFCASSQDQGEGTGNTEAFFGQGTRLTVV.

The sample holds a few counts of this clonotype. This rearrangement joins TRBV28 to TRBJ2-7; TRBD2 matches 7 bases. CDR1 is MDHEN, CDR2 SYDVKM, per germline. V gave up 5 bases and J gave up 9 bases; unmatched junction bases: 4. This CDR3 spans 11 amino acids. The DNA of the CDR3 is TGTGCCAGCAGTCCGGGGAGGGGGCAGTACTTC. Translation: CASSPGRGQYF.

This clonotype was picked up a small number of times. The CDR3 is CASSPQAGPNYGYTF. CDR3 coding DNA: TGTGCCAGCAGCCCCCAGGCCGGACCGAACTATGGCTACACCTTC. This chain joins TRBV7-9 and TRBJ1-2; no clear D. Looked up from germline, CDR1 is SEHNR and CDR2 is FQNEAQ (reference sequence). Trimming cost V 5 bases and J 2 bases, with 15 bases left between them. The CDR3 runs 15 residues.

This sequence joins TRBV7-8 and TRBJ2-1; 13 nucleotides match TRBD2. V lost 6 bases and J lost 8; bases outside the gene matches: 10. Germline CDR1 reads SGHVS; CDR2 reads FQNEAQ. This CDR3 is 16 amino acids long. This CDR3 reads CASRHGRTSGSYEQFF. The DNA of the CDR3 is TGTGCCAGCAGGCACGGCCGGACTAGCGGGAGTTATGAGCAGTTCTTC.

In its sample, this clonotype was seen many times. The CDR3 bases are TGCAGTGCTAGAGCCACAGGGGGCTATTCACCCCTCCACTTT. This translates into CSARATGGYSPLHF. The rearrangement uses TRBV20-1 and TRBJ1-6; the match to TRBD1 covers 9 bases. J lost 8 bases, V lost 1 base, and 3 bases had no gene match. Germline-derived CDR1 and CDR2 are DFQATT and SNEGSKA (reference sequence). The CDR3 is 14 amino acids.

A few counts support this clonotype. The rearrangement joins TRBV5-1 to TRBJ1-4; 7 nucleotides line up with TRBD1. The CDR3 is 17 amino acids. The junction had 15 bases not matched to a gene; V was cut back by 4 bases and J by 6 bases. Germline assignment: CDR1 SGHRS and CDR2 YFSETQ. CDR3: CASSPTTTDRTHEKLFF. For the CDR3, the DNA is TGCGCCAGCAGCCCAACCACGACGGACAGGACCCATGAAAAACTGTTTTTT.

The sample holds many counts of this clonotype. The rearrangement links TRBV20-1 to TRBJ2-7; TRBD2 matches at 11 bases. The CDR3 is made up of 12 amino acids. In germline, CDR1 is DFQATT, CDR2 SNEGSKA (reference sequence). CDR3 loop: CIGTSGSYEQYV. DNA for the CDR3: TGCATCGGGACTAGCGGATCTTACGAGCAGTACGTC.

This clonotype showed up many times. The rearrangement links TRBV5-1 to TRBJ1-4; maybe TRBD1 (6 bases). In germline, CDR1 is SGHRS, CDR2 YFSETQ. V was trimmed by 4 bases and J by 0 bases, leaving 19 bases between them. CDR3 length equals 18 residues. The CDR3 sequence: CASSPGGSTTATNEKLFF. In DNA, the CDR3 is TGCGCCAGCAGCCCCGGGGGCTCTACAACTGCAACTAATGAAAAACTGTTTTTT.

This clonotype was observed a few times. The CDR3 reads CASSMQGLGTDTQYF. As DNA, the CDR3 is TGTGCCAGTAGTATGCAGGGGTTGGGCACAGATACGCAGTATTTT. This sequence joins TRBV19 and TRBJ2-3, with a possible D match to TRBD1 (6 bases). The CDR3 has 15 amino acids. CDR1 is LNHDA, CDR2 SQIVND, per germline (reference sequence). Trimming removed 3 bases from V and 1 base from J, with 11 bases in between. The complete variable domain, with remaining parts taken from reference TRBV19 and TRBJ2-3, reads DGGITQSPKYLFRKEGQNVTLSCEQNLNHDAMYWYRQDPGQGLRLIYYSQIVNDFQKGDIAEGYSVSREKKESFPLTVTSAQKNPTAFYLCASSMQGLGTDTQYFGPGTRLTVL.

The table lists this clonotype with many counts. The V and J genes are TRBV6-2 or TRBV6-3 and TRBJ2-1; D call uncertain. The CDR3 length is 13 residues. CDR1 is MNHEY and CDR2 is SVGEGT in the germline V gene. V dropped 2 bases and J dropped 3 bases, with 5 bases sitting between them. As DNA, the CDR3 is TGTGCCAGCAGTTACACCGACTACAATGAGCAGTTCTTC. This codes for CASSYTDYNEQFF.

The sample holds a few counts of this clonotype. This chain links TRBV29-1 with TRBJ2-1; D gene unclear. CDR3 length: 13 amino acids. V shed 7 bases and J shed 5 bases, with 15 bases lying between them. Germline assignment: CDR1 SQVTM and CDR2 ANQGSEA. The CDR3 DNA reads TGCAGCGCTTATAGGGTGGAGCACAATGAGCAGTTCTTC. Its protein product is CSAYRVEHNEQFF.

This clonotype was counted a few times. This chain links TRBV7-6 with TRBJ2-2; the D gene is possibly TRBD2 (6 bases). CDR3 length: 16 amino acids. V shed 1 base and J shed 4 bases, with 13 bases lying between them. The germline V gene has CDR1 SGHVS and CDR2 FNYEAQ. The CDR3 sequence: CASSLGGTGITGELFF. The CDR3 region has the DNA TGTGCCAGCAGCTTAGGCGGGACGGGCATCACCGGGGAGCTGTTTTTT.

This clonotype came up many times. V gene TRBV12-3 or TRBV12-4 combines with J gene TRBJ2-5; 9 bases are a match to TRBD1. V shed 5 bases, J shed 6 bases, and the junction held 7 bases outside the gene matches. The CDR3 loop spans 14 amino acids. The CDR3 loop reads CASSEPGQGKTQYF. The CDR3 DNA is TGTGCCAGCAGTGAACCGGGACAGGGAAAGACCCAGTACTTC.

This clonotype was observed a few times. The CDR3, as DNA: TGTGCCAGCAGTTACACCGCGGAATACTCTGGGGCCAACGTCCTGACTTTC. Translation gives CASSYTAEYSGANVLTF. This chain links TRBV6-5 with TRBJ2-6; D unclear. Germline CDR1 and CDR2: MNHEY and SVGAGI. This CDR3 has 17 residues. V lost 2 bases and J 0 bases, leaving 11 bases between the germline ends.

This clonotype was picked up a small number of times. The chain joins TRBV27 to TRBJ2-1, with D perhaps matching TRBD2 (6 bases). Trimming pared 6 bases from V and 1 base from J, leaving 16 bases between. This CDR3 spans 16 amino acids. Germline CDR1 is MNHEY and CDR2 is SMNVEV (reference sequence). CDR3 protein: CASSLHLAFSYNEQFF. CDR3 bases: TGTGCCAGCAGCCTGCACCTAGCGTTTTCCTACAATGAGCAGTTCTTC.

V usage is TRBV19 and J usage is TRBJ2-1; 7 nucleotides agree with TRBD2. Germline V lookup: CDR1 LNHDA, CDR2 SQIVND (reference sequence). The V segment lost 6 bases and the J segment 9 bases; nucleotides outside the gene matches: 11. The CDR3 length is 14 residues. CDR3 sequence: CASRAIRERGEQFF. The CDR3 DNA is TGTGCCAGTAGGGCCATTAGGGAGCGGGGTGAGCAGTTCTTC.

This clonotype has at least ten counts. CDR3 in amino acids: CASSLAGAFYNEQFF. The CDR3 DNA reads TGCGCCAGCAGCTTGGCGGGGGCCTTCTACAATGAGCAGTTCTTC. This chain connects TRBV5-1 to TRBJ2-1, with D perhaps assigned TRBD1 or TRBD2 (6 bases each). V gave up 0 bases and J gave up 3 bases, with 10 bases separating them. The germline V gene encodes CDR1 SGHRS and CDR2 YFSETQ. The CDR3 has 15 amino acids.